This T cell receptor beta chain was found in a study of cytomegalovirus exposure and HLA in healthy donors. Overall study results and limits: Common viral pathogens were later found to be apparently linked to several of the most significant clusters.

Only one count was recorded for this clone. Antigen specificity is unknown. 60 Vbeta and 13 Jbeta primers were used in PCR. Sequencing used immunoSEQ multiplex PCR; TCRdb keeps in-frame clones, though not all of them. The sample lists 150,000 to 200,000 clones, almost 85% occurring once. This receptor was taken from a boy between 5 and 17 years old in good health and CMV-seronegative. The material sequenced was PBMCs.

The CDR3 DNA follows: TGTGCCAGCAGCACCCGTGGGCAGGGGATTGGGAGCCAGTACTTC. Translating gives CASSTRGQGIGSQYF. The genes are TRBV7-9 and TRBJ2-5, with D perhaps TRBD1 (6 bases). The CDR3 is 15 amino acids. Deletions cut 5 bases from V and 10 bases from J, with 23 bases between. In germline, CDR1 is SEHNR, CDR2 FQNEAQ (reference sequence).